This T cell receptor (beta chain) was identified in a study of cytomegalovirus exposure and HLA in healthy donors. Amplification used 60 Vbeta primers and 13 Jbeta primers. Profiled with immunoSEQ multiplex PCR; TCRdb holds only in-frame clones, not every one. Of about 140,000 clones in the sample, roughly four fifths were seen once. This clone was seen a handful of times. The junction had 5 bases not matched to a gene; V was cut back by 4 bases and J by 8 bases. This CDR3 is built from 13 residues. Germline assignment: CDR1 SGHDT and CDR2 YYEEEE. Sequenced: PBMCs. The V and J genes are TRBV5-6 and TRBJ1-5; the match to TRBD1 covers 8 bases. The TCR originated in a woman in her thirties or forties in good health and CMV-seronegative. The CDR3 here is CASSRQGSEPQHF. The CDR3 DNA is TGTGCCAGCAGCCGACAGGGGTCCGAGCCCCAGCATTTT.